One sample yielded the 9 T cell receptor beta chains listed below, sequenced in a study of T cell responses to AZD1222 COVID-19 vaccine. The method was immunoSEQ multiplex PCR; TCRdb's version includes in-frame clones alone and lacks a portion of them. The data contain some 25,000 clones, around 86% of them singletons. Sequences were derived from peripheral blood, sampled 28 days after the second AZD1222 dose. These receptors were taken from an adult who received the AZD1222 COVID-19 vaccine.

The gene calls are TRBV7-3 and TRBJ1-1; unclear D gene. V lost 5 bases and J 1 base, leaving 11 bases between the germline ends. CDR1 and CDR2 from the germline V gene are SGHTA and FQGTGA. This CDR3 is 14 amino acids long. DNA of the CDR3: TGTGCCAGCAGCCCGGGGTTCGAGAACACTGAAGCTTTCTTT. Protein product: CASSPGFENTEAFF.

The genes are TRBV5-6 and TRBJ2-7; D may be TRBD1 or TRBD2 (5 bases each). The CDR3 extends over 15 amino acids. CDR1 SGHDT and CDR2 YYEEEE come from the germline V gene. The V gene lost 0 bases and the J gene lost 4 bases, with 14 bases spanning the gap. The CDR3 nucleotides are TGTGCCAGCAGCTTGGTTAGTGGGGGTCTATACGAGCAGTACTTC. Its translation is CASSLVSGGLYEQYF.

V usage is TRBV5-1 and J usage is TRBJ2-2; no definite D call. Germline loops: CDR1 SGHRS, CDR2 YFSETQ. The CDR3 covers 14 residues. Deletions cut 6 bases from V and 0 bases from J, with 9 bases between. CDR3 coding DNA: TGCGCCAGCACCCTAATACCGAACACCGGGGAGCTGTTTTTT. Residues: CASTLIPNTGELFF.

This chain joins TRBV28 and TRBJ1-1, with 11 bases identical to TRBD1. This CDR3 is built from 16 residues. Germline CDR1 is MDHEN and CDR2 is SYDVKM. With 8 bases clipped from V and 4 bases from J, the junction kept 12 bases outside the gene matches. CDR3 sequence reads: CASGDRGSGLVTEAFF. CDR3 sequence (DNA): TGTGCCAGCGGGGACAGGGGGTCTGGGTTGGTCACTGAAGCTTTCTTT. The full variable domain, completed using reference TRBV28 and TRBJ1-1, is DVKVTQSSRYLVKRTGEKVFLECVQDMDHENMFWYRQDPGLGLRLIYFSYDVKMKEKGDIPEGYSVSREKKERFSLILESASTNQTSMYLCASGDRGSGLVTEAFFGQGTRLTVV.

This sequence joins TRBV27 and TRBJ2-7; a weak D match, TRBD1 (6 bases). CDR1 is MNHEY, CDR2 SMNVEV, per germline (reference sequence). V was pared by 2 bases and J by 6 bases, with 8 bases between. This CDR3 has 12 amino acids. For the CDR3, the DNA is TGTGCCAGCAGTTTACAGGGGAGCGAGCAGTACTTC. Its translation: CASSLQGSEQYF.

CDR3 sequence (DNA): TGTGCTAGTGGTTCGCCACAGGGAACTGAAGCTTTCTTT. Its translation: CASGSPQGTEAFF. The chain combines TRBV12-5 with TRBJ1-1; D is perhaps TRBD1 (6 bases). CDR1 and CDR2 from the germline V gene are LGHNT and FRNRAP. CDR3 length equals 13 residues. V lost 4 bases to trimming and J lost 5 bases, with 11 bases between them.

This clone was counted once. The chain joins TRBV23-1 to TRBJ1-2; D remains ambiguous. TRBV23-1 is placed among ORFs of uncertain function. V dropped 0 bases and J dropped 6 bases, with 8 bases sitting between them. CDR3 length: 13 residues. CDR3 in amino acids: CASSQSSGNGYTF. The CDR3 DNA is TGCGCCAGCAGTCAATCTTCGGGGAATGGCTACACCTTC.

This clone was found once. As DNA, the CDR3 is TGTGCCAGCAGCGACCCCGGTTACGAGCAGTACTTC. Translating it yields CASSDPGYEQYF. The chain combines TRBV11-3 with TRBJ2-7; D not resolved. Trimming pared 5 bases from V and 4 bases from J, leaving 9 bases between. There are 12 residues in the CDR3. The germline V gene has CDR1 SGHNT and CDR2 YENEEA.

This chain links TRBV4-1 with TRBJ1-3; no firm D call. Trimming took 4 bases from V and 4 from J, leaving 11 bases between them. Germline values: CDR1 MGHRA, CDR2 YSYEKL. This CDR3 region has 14 residues. CDR3 DNA: TGCGCCAGCAGCCCAGGTGGGGAGGGAAACACCATATATTTT. Its protein is CASSPGGEGNTIYF.